What follows are 10 T cell receptor beta chains derived from one specimen sequenced in a study of cytomegalovirus exposure and HLA in healthy donors. With 60 Vbeta and 13 Jbeta primers, the PCR was carried out. Repertoires were generated with immunoSEQ multiplex PCR, while TCRdb's copy carries only in-frame clones and drops some. This sample yields about 200,000 clones, of which 70% to 80% are seen a single time; about a sixth belongs to the top ten. Sample: PBMCs. These receptors were taken from a man between 35 and 55 years old in good health and CMV-seronegative.

CDR3 in DNA: TGTGCCAGCAGTTCCCCGGGACTCTCCTACGAGCAGTACTTC. Protein: CASSSPGLSYEQYF. V and J are TRBV27 and TRBJ2-7, with TRBD2 as a possible D gene (6 bases). The CDR3 spans 14 residues. Per the germline V gene, CDR1 is MNHEY and CDR2 is SMNVEV (reference sequence). V was pared by 4 bases and J by 0 bases, with 10 bases between.

The rearrangement links TRBV5-1 to TRBJ2-7; the D is unclear. The CDR3 covers 12 residues. Trimming took 4 bases from V and 4 from J, leaving 9 bases between them. Germline assignment: CDR1 SGHRS and CDR2 YFSETQ. The DNA for the CDR3 is TGCGCCAGCAGCATCAACAAATACGAGCAGTACTTC. Translated, it gives CASSINKYEQYF.

V usage is TRBV6-1 and J usage is TRBJ2-1; no clear D. Trimming took off 1 base at V and 7 bases at J, with 8 bases between the two ends. The CDR3 spans 13 residues. CDR1 is MNHNS and CDR2 is SASEGT in the germline V gene. CDR3 sequence reads: CASSEVNGNEQFF. Here the CDR3 DNA reads TGTGCCAGCAGTGAAGTTAACGGGAATGAGCAGTTCTTC.

J is TRBJ2-4 and V is TRBV29-1; D may be TRBD1 (7 bases). CDR1 is SQVTM, CDR2 ANQGSEA, per germline. The ends were cut back, 3 bases at V and 3 bases at J, with 21 bases in the middle. The CDR3 consists of 17 residues. The CDR3 protein is CSVEGGRGQFGKNIQYF. In nucleotides, the CDR3 is TGCAGCGTTGAGGGGGGTAGGGGGCAGTTTGGCAAAAACATTCAGTACTTC.

This rearrangement joins TRBV6-1 to TRBJ1-5; D might be TRBD1 (6 bases). The CDR3 totals 15 residues. CDR1 and CDR2 (germline): MNHNS, SASEGT. V shed 0 bases and J shed 7 bases, with 13 bases lying between them. This chain's CDR3 is CASSEAGGRWQPQHF. CDR3 DNA: TGTGCCAGCAGTGAAGCGGGGGGGCGTTGGCAGCCCCAGCATTTT.

The chain couples TRBV27 to TRBJ1-2; 7 bases are shared with TRBD1. Germline V gives CDR1 MNHEY, CDR2 SMNVEV (reference sequence). There are 15 residues in the CDR3. Trimming at V came to 5 bases and at J to 5 bases, leaving 11 bases not matched to a gene. CDR3 in DNA: TGTGCCAGCAGTCTTGGACAGGCACCTGGGTATGGCTACACCTTC. Translation gives CASSLGQAPGYGYTF.

The chain is built from TRBV28 and TRBJ1-2; D ambiguous. This CDR3 is 15 amino acids long. V dropped 7 bases and J dropped 7 bases, with 22 bases sitting between them. In germline, CDR1 is MDHEN, CDR2 SYDVKM. This CDR3 reads CASIPGGRTTPGYTF. CDR3 coding DNA: TGTGCCAGCATCCCTGGAGGTAGGACGACCCCTGGCTACACCTTC.

V is TRBV6-5 and J is TRBJ1-2; 9 bases are shared with TRBD1. After removal of 0 bases from V and 6 bases from J, the junction contained 5 bases not matched to a gene. Germline values: CDR1 MNHEY, CDR2 SVGAGI. The CDR3 consists of 15 residues. The DNA of the CDR3 is TGTGCCAGCAGTTACTCAGACAGGGGGGTAGATGGCTACACCTTC. Translation gives CASSYSDRGVDGYTF.

This rearrangement joins TRBV11-2 to TRBJ1-5; D possibly corresponds to TRBD1 (5 bases). Germline assignment: CDR1 SGHAT and CDR2 FQNNGV. V was clipped by 0 bases and J by 5 bases, with 8 bases between them. The CDR3 is 14 residues long. Here the CDR3 reads CASSLDGGDQPQHF. CDR3 coding DNA: TGTGCCAGCAGCTTAGATGGGGGGGATCAGCCCCAGCATTTT.

The V and J genes are TRBV21-1 and TRBJ1-4; whether TRBD1, the table's D call, matches the DNA was not checked. TRBV21-1 is designated a pseudogene. The CDR3 extends over 15 amino acids. CDR3 loop: CASSKGTGTNEKLFF. The CDR3 DNA follows: TGTGCCAGCAGCAAAGGGACAGGGACTAATGAAAAACTGTTTTTT.